Below are 25 T cell receptor beta chains sequenced from a single sample in a study of identical twins. TCRdb ran MiXCR on the 5' RACE reads and lists one entry per CDR3 protein. The table has 450,000 or so distinct CDR3 sequences, more than 20% seen once; the top ten hold 2.5% to 3.5%. The sample also formed part of further work on T cells expressing NK-cell markers.

The sample consisted of CD4+ T cells sorted from blood. These receptor sequences come from a woman under 30 in good health.

The chain employs TRBV11-2 and TRBJ1-1; 9 bases agree with TRBD1. CDR1 is SGHAT and CDR2 is FQNNGV in the germline V gene. J lost 3 bases, V lost 5 bases, and 7 bases had no gene match. This CDR3 has 15 amino acids. CDR3 region: CASSPTRTGDTEAFF. In DNA, the CDR3 is TGTGCCAGCAGCCCGACTCGGACAGGGGACACTGAAGCTTTCTTT.

The V and J genes are TRBV6-2 or TRBV6-3 and TRBJ1-2; unclear D gene. The germline CDR1 and CDR2 sequences are MNHEY and SVGEGT. This CDR3 region has 13 residues. Deletions cut 2 bases from V and 4 bases from J, with 8 bases between. CDR3 sequence (DNA): TGTGCCAGCAGTTACGGGAGGCTCTATGGCTACACCTTC. It codes for CASSYGRLYGYTF.

The chain uses TRBV19 and TRBJ2-7, with unresolved D. The germline V and J ends were trimmed by 3 bases and 4 bases, with 13 bases remaining between them. CDR3 length equals 14 residues. CDR1 and CDR2 from the germline V gene are LNHDA and SQIVND (reference sequence). The CDR3 region is CASSINQETYEQYF. The DNA for the CDR3 is TGTGCCAGTAGTATCAACCAGGAAACATACGAGCAGTACTTC.

V is TRBV2 and J is TRBJ1-1, with D uncertain. Trimming shortened V by 6 bases and J by 10 bases, and 24 bases separated the two germline ends. This CDR3 comprises 15 residues. CDR1 SNHLY and CDR2 FYNNEI come from the germline V gene. The DNA of the CDR3 is TGTGCCAGCAGACCAACCCTTGGGGAGGGTTTGCGAGCTTTCTTT. The encoded protein is CASRPTLGEGLRAFF.

V and J are TRBV27 and TRBJ1-1; 7 nucleotides line up with TRBD1. The CDR3 spans 17 residues. J gave up 3 bases and V 5 bases, and 15 bases lay outside the gene matches. Germline-derived CDR1 and CDR2 are MNHEY and SMNVEV (reference sequence). The CDR3 DNA sequence: TGTGCCAGCAGTCGACAGGGCTCCTTGAATTCGGACACTGAAGCTTTCTTT. Amino acids: CASSRQGSLNSDTEAFF.

This clonotype occurred a few times. The chain carries TRBV20-1 and TRBJ2-2; no reliable D call. Germline-derived CDR1 and CDR2 are DFQATT and SNEGSKA (reference sequence). V was pared by 3 bases and J by 4 bases, with 9 bases between. The CDR3 covers 13 residues. The CDR3 protein is CSARDRGTGELFF. DNA of the CDR3: TGCAGTGCTAGGGATCGAGGCACCGGGGAGCTGTTTTTT.

This clonotype appeared a few times. The genes are TRBV7-2 and TRBJ2-4, with 15 positions matching TRBD2. V shed 5 bases and J 7 bases; nucleotides not matched to a gene: 6. Germline V gene lookup returns CDR1 SGHTA and CDR2 FQGNSA. This CDR3 is built from 16 residues. CDR3 region: CASSRTSGRARNIQYF. CDR3 nucleotides: TGTGCCAGCAGCCGGACTAGCGGGAGGGCGAGGAACATTCAGTACTTC.

The J gene is TRBJ1-1, the V gene TRBV5-5, with D possibly being TRBD1 (5 bases). CDR1 is SGHKS, CDR2 YYEKEE, per germline (reference sequence). V lost 4 bases and J 6 bases, leaving 22 bases between the germline ends. The CDR3 is 16 residues long. The CDR3 DNA sequence: TGTGCCAGCAGCGTCGTCGGCGGGGCGGGGGGATCTGAAGCTTTCTTT. Translation: CASSVVGGAGGSEAFF.

CDR3 region: CASSLVWGPSSNYGYTF. CDR3 sequence (DNA): TGTGCCAGCAGCTTAGTATGGGGCCCGAGCTCTAACTATGGCTACACCTTC. The chain couples TRBV7-2 to TRBJ1-2; tentatively, D is TRBD1 (5 bases). Trimming removed 1 base at V and 0 bases at J, with 15 bases between. The CDR3 is made up of 17 amino acids. Germline V gene sequence: CDR1 SGHTA, CDR2 FQGNSA.

This rearrangement joins TRBV29-1 to TRBJ2-1; 7 bases are shared with TRBD1. The CDR3 sequence is 14 residues long. Germline trimming cut 6 bases from V and 7 bases from J; bases unmatched to any gene: 12. The germline V gene encodes CDR1 SQVTM and CDR2 ANQGSEA. Here the CDR3 DNA reads TGCAGCGTGCCTGGGAAAGGGGGCCCAAATGAGCAGTTCTTC. Amino acid sequence: CSVPGKGGPNEQFF.

This chain connects TRBV5-1 to TRBJ2-1; 9 bases map to TRBD1. Germline V CDR1 and CDR2: SGHRS, YFSETQ. This CDR3 is 16 amino acids long. V lost 5 bases, J lost 7 bases, and 13 bases stayed unmatched. The CDR3: CASRYFVGTGINEQFF. The CDR3 DNA reads TGCGCCAGCAGGTATTTTGTCGGGACAGGGATTAATGAGCAGTTCTTC.

This clonotype was recorded at least ten times. The chain is built from TRBV10-3 and TRBJ1-6, with a tentative D call TRBD1 (6 bases). The CDR3 sequence is 15 residues long. The V end was cut by 3 bases, the J end by 4 bases, with 10 bases between. CDR1 and CDR2 from the germline V gene are ENHRY and SYGVKD. The DNA for the CDR3 is TGTGCCATCAGTGAAGGGGGGAAGTATAATTCACCCCTCCACTTT. It translates to CAISEGGKYNSPLHF.

Only a few counts were recorded for this clonotype. One junction end disagrees with the germline gene, perhaps due to a read error. The chain couples TRBV27 to TRBJ2-7, with 7 nucleotides matching TRBD1. CDR3 length equals 14 residues. Looked up from germline, CDR1 is MNHEY and CDR2 is SMNVEV (reference sequence). The CDR3 loop is CASGLRDRSYEQYF. The CDR3 coding sequence is TGTGCCAGCGGTTTGAGGGACAGAAGCTACGAGCAGTACTTC.

The chain joins TRBV20-1 to TRBJ2-1, with D unclear. Trimming removed 2 bases at V and 4 bases at J, with 15 bases between. This CDR3 region has 15 residues. The germline gives CDR1 DFQATT, CDR2 SNEGSKA (reference sequence). CDR3 region: CSARSFRAEYNEQFF. The CDR3 nucleotides are TGCAGTGCTAGATCGTTTCGGGCCGAATACAATGAGCAGTTCTTC.

A few counts support this clonotype. This sequence joins TRBV23-1 and TRBJ2-7; 9 bases are a match to TRBD1. TRBV23-1 is designated an ORF whose function remains uncertain. Trimming cost V 7 bases and J 2 bases; bases outside gene matches: 9. CDR3 size: 15 residues. CDR3 sequence: CASKNGTGNPYEQYF. The CDR3 nucleotides are TGCGCCAGCAAGAACGGGACAGGGAATCCCTACGAGCAGTACTTC.

The V call is TRBV20-1, the J call TRBJ2-3, with 13 bases fitting TRBD2. V shed 6 bases, J shed 6 bases, and the junction held 9 bases outside the gene matches. The CDR3 runs 15 residues. CDR1 is DFQATT and CDR2 is SNEGSKA in the germline V gene (reference sequence). The CDR3 coding sequence is TGCAGTGCCTGGGGACTAGCGGGGAGGGTGGATACGCAGTATTTT. Translation gives CSAWGLAGRVDTQYF.

The gene calls are TRBV5-1 and TRBJ2-7; D unresolved. V gave up 5 bases and J gave up 4 bases, with 1 base separating them. The CDR3 runs 9 residues. Germline-derived CDR1 and CDR2 are SGHRS and YFSETQ. The CDR3, as DNA: TGCGCCAGCAGGTACGAGCAGTACTTC. The encoded protein is CASRYEQYF.

The chain couples TRBV20-1 to TRBJ2-5; D ambiguous. The V end lost 3 bases, the J end lost 5 bases, and 7 bases lay between the germline ends. Looked up from germline, CDR1 is DFQATT and CDR2 is SNEGSKA (reference sequence). The CDR3 loop spans 11 amino acids. The CDR3 DNA is TGCAGTGCTAGCGCAAGGGAGACCCAGTACTTC. This encodes CSASARETQYF.

This clonotype was detected only a few times. For the CDR3, the DNA is TGTGCCAGCAGCAGAGGAGGGACGGGTTCCTACGAGCAGTACTTC. Encoded protein: CASSRGGTGSYEQYF. V and J are TRBV7-3 and TRBJ2-7, with D perhaps TRBD2 (6 bases). V was trimmed by 5 bases and J by 1 base, leaving 15 bases between them. Germline V gene sequence: CDR1 SGHTA, CDR2 FQGTGA. The CDR3 is 15 residues long.

The chain carries TRBV3-1 and TRBJ2-1; 11 nucleotides match TRBD2. Trimming cost V 2 bases and J 6 bases; bases outside gene matches: 3. CDR1 and CDR2 from the germline V gene are LGHDT and YNNKEL (reference sequence). There are 15 residues in the CDR3. CDR3: CASSQLAGGSNEQFF. The CDR3 coding sequence is TGTGCCAGCAGCCAACTAGCGGGAGGTTCCAATGAGCAGTTCTTC.

The CDR3 DNA reads TGTGCCAGCAGCTCCCCCTCGGGAGGTCGCACCTACAATGAGCAGTTCTTC. It codes for CASSSPSGGRTYNEQFF. This chain joins TRBV7-2 and TRBJ2-1; 7 nucleotides match TRBD2. The V gene's germline CDR1 is SGHTA and CDR2 FQGNSA. The V and J ends lost 4 bases and 2 bases, in that order; junction bases with no gene match: 11. This CDR3 region has 17 residues.

The rearrangement joins TRBV20-1 to TRBJ2-5, with 8 nucleotides matching TRBD2. With 0 bases clipped from V and 1 base from J, the junction kept 4 bases outside the gene matches. CDR1 DFQATT and CDR2 SNEGSKA come from the germline V gene (reference sequence). CDR3 size: 15 residues. CDR3 coding DNA: TGCAGTGCTAGAGACCTGACTAGCGCCCAAGAGACCCAGTACTTC. The encoded protein is CSARDLTSAQETQYF.

The chain links TRBV5-1 to TRBJ1-2; 7 nucleotides align to TRBD1. The germline gives CDR1 SGHRS, CDR2 YFSETQ. The CDR3 has 15 residues. J lost 6 bases, V lost 4 bases, and 12 bases had no gene match. The CDR3: CASSGSTGAGHGYTF. The CDR3 DNA reads TGCGCCAGCAGCGGAAGCACAGGGGCCGGGCATGGCTACACCTTC. The variable domain in full, completed from reference TRBV5-1 and TRBJ1-2, reads KAGVTQTPRYLIKTRGQQVTLSCSPISGHRSVSWYQQTPGQGLQFLFEYFSETQRNKGNFPGRFSGRQFSNSRSEMNVSTLELGDSALYLCASSGSTGAGHGYTFGSGTRLTVV.

The rearrangement links TRBV30 to TRBJ2-7; tentatively, D is TRBD1 or TRBD2 (5 bases each). Germline V lookup: CDR1 GTSNPN, CDR2 SVGIG (reference sequence). This CDR3 is built from 14 residues. Trimming left V 5 bases short and J 0 bases short, with 14 bases between. CDR3 sequence: CAWGDGRFSYEQYF. In nucleotides, the CDR3 is TGTGCCTGGGGGGACGGCAGGTTCTCCTACGAGCAGTACTTC.

This clonotype was seen a handful of times. V and J are TRBV5-1 and TRBJ2-2; no firm D call. In germline, CDR1 is SGHRS, CDR2 YFSETQ. The V and J ends lost 1 base and 3 bases respectively, with 10 bases between them. The CDR3 spans 15 residues. This chain's CDR3 is CASSLIGFDTGELFF. CDR3 nucleotide sequence: TGCGCCAGCAGCTTGATCGGGTTCGACACCGGGGAGCTGTTTTTT.